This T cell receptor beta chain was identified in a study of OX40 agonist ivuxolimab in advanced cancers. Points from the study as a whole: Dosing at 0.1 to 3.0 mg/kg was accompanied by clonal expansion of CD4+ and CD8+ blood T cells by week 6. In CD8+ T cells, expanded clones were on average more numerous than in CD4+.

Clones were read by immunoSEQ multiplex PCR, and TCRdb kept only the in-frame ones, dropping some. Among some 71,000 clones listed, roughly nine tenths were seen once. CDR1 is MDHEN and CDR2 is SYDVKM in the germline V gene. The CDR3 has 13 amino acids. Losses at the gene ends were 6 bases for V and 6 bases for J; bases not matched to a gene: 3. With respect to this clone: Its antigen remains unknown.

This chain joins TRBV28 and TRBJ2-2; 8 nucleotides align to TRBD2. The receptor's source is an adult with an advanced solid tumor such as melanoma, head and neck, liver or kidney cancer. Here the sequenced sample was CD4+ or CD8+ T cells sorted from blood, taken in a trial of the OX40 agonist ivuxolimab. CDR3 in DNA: TGTGCCAGCAGAGCGGGGGCGTCCGGGGAGCTGTTTTTT. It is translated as CASRAGASGELFF.